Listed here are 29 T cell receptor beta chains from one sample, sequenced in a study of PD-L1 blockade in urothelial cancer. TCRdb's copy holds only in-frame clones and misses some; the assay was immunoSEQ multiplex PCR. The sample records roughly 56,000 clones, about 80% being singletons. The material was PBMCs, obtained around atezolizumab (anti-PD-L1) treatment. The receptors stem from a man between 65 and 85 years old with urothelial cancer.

This CDR3 reads CASSQGPGTGHGYTF. CDR3 sequence (DNA): TGTGCCAGCTCTCAGGGCCCAGGGACAGGGCATGGCTACACCTTC. The chain has TRBV18 and TRBJ1-2, with 9 nucleotides matching TRBD1. Germline assignment: CDR1 KGHSH and CDR2 LQKENI. The CDR3 totals 15 residues. The trim removed 6 bases at V and 6 bases at J, leaving 11 bases unmatched.

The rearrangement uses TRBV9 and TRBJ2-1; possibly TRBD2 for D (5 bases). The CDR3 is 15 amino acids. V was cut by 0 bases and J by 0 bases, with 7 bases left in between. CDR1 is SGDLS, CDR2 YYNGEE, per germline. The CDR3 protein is CASSVASPSYNEQFF. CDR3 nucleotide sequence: TGTGCCAGCAGCGTAGCTAGCCCCTCCTACAATGAGCAGTTCTTC.

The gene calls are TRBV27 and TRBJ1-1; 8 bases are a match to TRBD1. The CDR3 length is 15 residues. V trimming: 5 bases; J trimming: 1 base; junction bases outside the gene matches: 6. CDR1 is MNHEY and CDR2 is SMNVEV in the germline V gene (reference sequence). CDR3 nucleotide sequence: TGTGCCAGCAGTCCTTGGACAGGGAGGAACACTGAAGCTTTCTTT. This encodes CASSPWTGRNTEAFF.

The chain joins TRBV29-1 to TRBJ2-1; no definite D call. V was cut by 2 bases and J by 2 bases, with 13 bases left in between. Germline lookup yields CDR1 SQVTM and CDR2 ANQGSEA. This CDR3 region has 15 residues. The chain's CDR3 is CSVEFPKPTYNEQFF. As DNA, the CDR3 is TGCAGCGTTGAATTTCCGAAGCCAACCTACAATGAGCAGTTCTTC.

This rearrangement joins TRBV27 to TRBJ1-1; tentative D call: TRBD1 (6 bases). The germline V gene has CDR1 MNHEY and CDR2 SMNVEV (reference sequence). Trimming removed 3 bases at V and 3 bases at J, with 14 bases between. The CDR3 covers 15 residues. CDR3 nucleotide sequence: TGTGCCAGCAGTTTTGACGGGGAGGGGGACACTGAAGCTTTCTTT. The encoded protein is CASSFDGEGDTEAFF.

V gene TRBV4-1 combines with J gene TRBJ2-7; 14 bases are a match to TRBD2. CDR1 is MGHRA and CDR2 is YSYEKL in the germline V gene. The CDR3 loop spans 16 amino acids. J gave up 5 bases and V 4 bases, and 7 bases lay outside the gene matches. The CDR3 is CASSPLGLAGAHEQYF. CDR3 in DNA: TGCGCCAGCAGCCCACTGGGACTAGCGGGAGCGCACGAGCAGTACTTC.

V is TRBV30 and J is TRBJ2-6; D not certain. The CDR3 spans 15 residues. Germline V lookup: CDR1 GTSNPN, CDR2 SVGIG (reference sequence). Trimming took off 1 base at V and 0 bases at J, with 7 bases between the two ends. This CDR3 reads CAWSGQYSGANVLTF. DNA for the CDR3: TGTGCCTGGAGTGGCCAGTACTCTGGGGCCAACGTCCTGACTTTC.

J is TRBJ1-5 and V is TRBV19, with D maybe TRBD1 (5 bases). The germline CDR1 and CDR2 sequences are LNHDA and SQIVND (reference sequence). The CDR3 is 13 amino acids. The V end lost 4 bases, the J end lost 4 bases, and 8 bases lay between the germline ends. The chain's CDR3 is CASSTGSNQPQHF. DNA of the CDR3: TGTGCCAGTAGTACAGGGTCGAATCAGCCCCAGCATTTT.

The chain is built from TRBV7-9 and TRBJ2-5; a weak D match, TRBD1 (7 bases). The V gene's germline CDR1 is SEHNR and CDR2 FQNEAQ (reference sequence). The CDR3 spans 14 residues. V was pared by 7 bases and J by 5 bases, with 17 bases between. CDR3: CASTWQGGMETQYF. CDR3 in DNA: TGTGCCAGCACCTGGCAGGGGGGCATGGAGACCCAGTACTTC. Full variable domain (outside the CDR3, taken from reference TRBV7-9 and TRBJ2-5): DTGVSQNPRHKITKRGQNVTFRCDPISEHNRLYWYRQTLGQGPEFLTYFQNEAQLEKSRLLSDRFSAERPKGSFSTLEIQRTEQGDSAMYLCASTWQGGMETQYFGPGTRLLVL.

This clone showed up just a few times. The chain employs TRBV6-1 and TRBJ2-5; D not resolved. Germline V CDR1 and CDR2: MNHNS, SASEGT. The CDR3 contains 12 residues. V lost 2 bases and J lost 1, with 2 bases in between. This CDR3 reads CASSELQETQYF. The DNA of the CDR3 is TGTGCCAGCAGTGAACTCCAAGAGACCCAGTACTTC.

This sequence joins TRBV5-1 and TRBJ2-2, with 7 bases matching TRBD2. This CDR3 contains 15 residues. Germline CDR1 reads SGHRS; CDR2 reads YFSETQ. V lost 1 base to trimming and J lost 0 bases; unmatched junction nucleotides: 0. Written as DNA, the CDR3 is TGCGCCAGCAGCTTGACTAGCGCGAACACCGGGGAGCTGTTTTTT. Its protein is CASSLTSANTGELFF. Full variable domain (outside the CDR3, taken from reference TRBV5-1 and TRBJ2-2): KAGVTQTPRYLIKTRGQQVTLSCSPISGHRSVSWYQQTPGQGLQFLFEYFSETQRNKGNFPGRFSGRQFSNSRSEMNVSTLELGDSALYLCASSLTSANTGELFFGEGSRLTVL.

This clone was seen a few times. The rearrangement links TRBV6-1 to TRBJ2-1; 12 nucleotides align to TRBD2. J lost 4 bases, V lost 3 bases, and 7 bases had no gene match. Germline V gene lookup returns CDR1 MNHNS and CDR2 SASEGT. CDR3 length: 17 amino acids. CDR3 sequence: CASSEFGTSGFYNEQFF. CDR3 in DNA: TGTGCCAGCAGTGAGTTTGGGACTAGCGGGTTTTACAATGAGCAGTTCTTC.

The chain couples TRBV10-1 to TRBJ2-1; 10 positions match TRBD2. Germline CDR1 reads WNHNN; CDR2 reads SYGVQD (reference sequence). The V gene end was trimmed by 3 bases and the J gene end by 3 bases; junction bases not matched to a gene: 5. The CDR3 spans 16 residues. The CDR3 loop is CASSDGLADSYNEQFF. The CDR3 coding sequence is TGCGCCAGCAGTGATGGACTAGCGGACAGCTACAATGAGCAGTTCTTC.

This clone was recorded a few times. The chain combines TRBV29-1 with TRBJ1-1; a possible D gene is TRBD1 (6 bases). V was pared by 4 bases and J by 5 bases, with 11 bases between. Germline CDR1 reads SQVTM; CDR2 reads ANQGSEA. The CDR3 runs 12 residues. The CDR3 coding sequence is TGCAGCGTTGTGGGGGGGCGTACTGAAGCTTTCTTT. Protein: CSVVGGRTEAFF.

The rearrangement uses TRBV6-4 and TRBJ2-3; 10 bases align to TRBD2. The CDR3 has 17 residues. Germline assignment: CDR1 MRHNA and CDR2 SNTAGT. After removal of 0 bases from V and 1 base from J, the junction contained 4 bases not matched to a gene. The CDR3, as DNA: TGTGCCAGCAGTGACTCGGCTAGCGGGAGCGGCACAGATACGCAGTATTTT. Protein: CASSDSASGSGTDTQYF.

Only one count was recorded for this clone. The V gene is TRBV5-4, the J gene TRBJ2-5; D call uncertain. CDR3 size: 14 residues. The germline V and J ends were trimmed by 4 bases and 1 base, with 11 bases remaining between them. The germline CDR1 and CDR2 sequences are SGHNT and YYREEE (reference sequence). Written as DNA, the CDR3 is TGTGCCAGCAGCGGCGCGGAGTCCCAAGAGACCCAGTACTTC. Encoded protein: CASSGAESQETQYF.

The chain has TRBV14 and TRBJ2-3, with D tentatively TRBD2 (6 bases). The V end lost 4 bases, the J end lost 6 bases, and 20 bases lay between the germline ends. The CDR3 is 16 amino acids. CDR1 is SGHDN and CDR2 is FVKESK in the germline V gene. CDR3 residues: CASSPPGTLVSDTQYF. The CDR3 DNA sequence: TGTGCCAGCAGCCCCCCCGGGACTCTGGTATCGGATACGCAGTATTTT.

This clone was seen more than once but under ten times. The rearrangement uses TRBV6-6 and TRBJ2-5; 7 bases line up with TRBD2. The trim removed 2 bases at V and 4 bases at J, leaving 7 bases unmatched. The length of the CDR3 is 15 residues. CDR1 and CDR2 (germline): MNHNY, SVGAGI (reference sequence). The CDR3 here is CASSYETSLGETQYF. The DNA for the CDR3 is TGTGCCAGCAGTTACGAGACTAGCCTAGGAGAGACCCAGTACTTC.

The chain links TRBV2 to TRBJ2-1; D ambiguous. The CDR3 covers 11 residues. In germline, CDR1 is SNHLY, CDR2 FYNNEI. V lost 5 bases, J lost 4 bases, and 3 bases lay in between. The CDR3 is CASSLYNEQFF. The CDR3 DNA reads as TGTGCCAGCAGTCTATACAATGAGCAGTTCTTC.

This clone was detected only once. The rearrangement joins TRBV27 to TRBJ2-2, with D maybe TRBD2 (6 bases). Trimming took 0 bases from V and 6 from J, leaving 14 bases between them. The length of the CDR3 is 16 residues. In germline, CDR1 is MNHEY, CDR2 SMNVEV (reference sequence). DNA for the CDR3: TGTGCCAGCAGTTTATCGGCGGGATATAAACCCGGGGAGCTGTTTTTT. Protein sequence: CASSLSAGYKPGELFF.

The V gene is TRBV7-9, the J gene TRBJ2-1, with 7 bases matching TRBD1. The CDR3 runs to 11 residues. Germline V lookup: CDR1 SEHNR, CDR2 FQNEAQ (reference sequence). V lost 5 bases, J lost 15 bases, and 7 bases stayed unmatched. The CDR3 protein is CASSTTDRPFF. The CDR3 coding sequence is TGTGCCAGCAGCACCACGGACAGGCCGTTCTTC.

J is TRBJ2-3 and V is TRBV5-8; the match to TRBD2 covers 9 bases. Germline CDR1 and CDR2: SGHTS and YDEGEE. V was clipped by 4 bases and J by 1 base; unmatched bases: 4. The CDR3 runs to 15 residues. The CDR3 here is CASSRTSERTDTQYF. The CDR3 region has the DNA TGTGCCAGCAGCCGGACTAGCGAACGCACAGATACGCAGTATTTT.

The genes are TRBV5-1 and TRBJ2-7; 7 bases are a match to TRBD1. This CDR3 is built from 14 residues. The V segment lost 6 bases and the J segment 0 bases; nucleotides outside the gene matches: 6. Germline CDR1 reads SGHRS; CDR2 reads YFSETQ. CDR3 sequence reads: CASKGQGDSYEQYF. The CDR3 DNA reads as TGCGCCAGCAAGGGGCAGGGGGACTCCTACGAGCAGTACTTC. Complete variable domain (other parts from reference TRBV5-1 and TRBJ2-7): KAGVTQTPRYLIKTRGQQVTLSCSPISGHRSVSWYQQTPGQGLQFLFEYFSETQRNKGNFPGRFSGRQFSNSRSEMNVSTLELGDSALYLCASKGQGDSYEQYFGPGTRLTVT.

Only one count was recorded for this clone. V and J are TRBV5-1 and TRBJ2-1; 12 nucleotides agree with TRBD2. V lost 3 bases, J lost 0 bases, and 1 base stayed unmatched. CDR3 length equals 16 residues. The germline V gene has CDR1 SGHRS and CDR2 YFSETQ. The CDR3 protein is CASSSTSGSSYNEQFF. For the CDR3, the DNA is TGCGCCAGCAGCTCGACTAGCGGGAGCTCCTACAATGAGCAGTTCTTC.

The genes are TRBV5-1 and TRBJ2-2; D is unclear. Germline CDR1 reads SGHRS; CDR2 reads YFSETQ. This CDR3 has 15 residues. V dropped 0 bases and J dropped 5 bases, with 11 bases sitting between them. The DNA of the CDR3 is TGCGCCAGCAGCTTGGAAGAGGCCTGGACCGGGGAGCTGTTTTTT. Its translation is CASSLEEAWTGELFF.

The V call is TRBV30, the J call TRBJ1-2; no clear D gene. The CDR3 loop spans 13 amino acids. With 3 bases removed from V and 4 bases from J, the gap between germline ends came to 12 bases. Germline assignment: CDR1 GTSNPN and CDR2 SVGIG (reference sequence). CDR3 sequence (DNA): TGTGCCTGGAGCCCCGGGAGATCCTATGGCTACACCTTC. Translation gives CAWSPGRSYGYTF.

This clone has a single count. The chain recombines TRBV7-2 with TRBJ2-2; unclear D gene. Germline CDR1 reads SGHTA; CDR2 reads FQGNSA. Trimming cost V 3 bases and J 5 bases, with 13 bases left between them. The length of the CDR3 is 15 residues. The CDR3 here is CASSFEIVTTGELFF. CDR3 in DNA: TGTGCCAGCAGCTTTGAGATAGTGACAACCGGGGAGCTGTTTTTT.

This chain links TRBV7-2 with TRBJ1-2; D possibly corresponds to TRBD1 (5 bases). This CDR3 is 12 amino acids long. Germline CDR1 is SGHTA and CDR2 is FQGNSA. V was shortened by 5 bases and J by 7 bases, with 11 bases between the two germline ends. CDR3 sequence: CASSPGTGGYTF. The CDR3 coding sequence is TGTGCCAGCAGCCCCGGGACTGGTGGCTACACCTTC.

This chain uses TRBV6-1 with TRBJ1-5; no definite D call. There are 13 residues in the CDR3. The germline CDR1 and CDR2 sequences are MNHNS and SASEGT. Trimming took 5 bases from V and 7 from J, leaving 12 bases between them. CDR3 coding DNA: TGTGCCAGCAGTCCCCTCAGTGAACAGCCCCAGCATTTT. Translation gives CASSPLSEQPQHF.